This TCR beta chain came from a study of control samples from healthy donors and cancer patients. Using immunoSEQ multiplex PCR, the repertoire was profiled, and TCRdb retains in-frame clones only, with some absent. The sample records approximately 60,000 clones, 65% to 90% being singletons. Germline loops: CDR1 MNHNY, CDR2 SVGAGI (reference sequence). The V end lost 2 bases, the J end lost 5 bases, and 19 bases lay between the germline ends. This CDR3 has 16 amino acids. The chain is built from TRBV6-6 and TRBJ2-7, with D perhaps TRBD1 (5 bases). The sample was blood. The clonotype originates from a middle-aged man in good health. CDR3 protein: CASSYLGRQGYNEQYF. The CDR3 nucleotides are TGTGCCAGCAGTTACCTCGGAAGGCAGGGTTACAACGAGCAGTACTTC.